One sample yielded the 10 T cell receptor beta chains listed below, sequenced in a study of beta chain features in type 1 diabetes. Sequenced material consisted of expressed TCRB transcripts (all of the isolated RNA was reverse transcribed). Sequencing was performed with immunoSEQ multiplex PCR; in TCRdb, only in-frame clones are kept and a portion is missing. The sample contains hundreds of thousands of clones, approximately 12% of which appear only once. The specimen was naive CD4+ T cells from blood. The receptors stem from a man between 18 and 35 years old in good health.

Comments on this clone: This sample also contains other DNA sequences that code for the same CDR3. The chain has TRBV6-5 and TRBJ1-1, with D perhaps matching TRBD1 (5 bases). V gave up 3 bases and J gave up 2 bases, with 7 bases separating them. CDR3 size: 13 residues. Per germline, CDR1 MNHEY and CDR2 SVGAGI. CDR3 amino acids: CASSYQGNTEAFF. The CDR3 DNA is TGTGCCAGCAGTTATCAGGGTAACACTGAAGCTTTCTTT.

Only a few counts were recorded for this clone. CDR3 region: CATSRNTVSGANVLTF. Written as DNA, the CDR3 is TGTGCCACCAGCAGAAATACAGTCTCTGGGGCCAACGTCCTGACTTTC. The chain uses TRBV15 and TRBJ2-6; unclear D gene. CDR1 is LNHNV and CDR2 is YYDKDF in the germline V gene (reference sequence). V dropped 2 bases and J dropped 0 bases, with 8 bases sitting between them. The CDR3 runs to 16 residues.

This clone was seen only a few times. This chain uses TRBV6-1 with TRBJ1-1; D uncertain. Germline lookup yields CDR1 MNHNS and CDR2 SASEGT. The length of the CDR3 is 10 residues. Trimming removed 11 bases at V and 6 bases at J, with 10 bases between. The CDR3 reads CAARDSEAFF. The CDR3 DNA sequence: TGTGCCGCACGAGACTCTGAAGCTTTCTTT.

The V gene is TRBV2, the J gene TRBJ2-2; 11 bases map to TRBD2. Trimming took 6 bases from V and 5 from J; bases not matched to a gene: 5. In germline, CDR1 is SNHLY, CDR2 FYNNEI. This CDR3 has 15 residues. The CDR3 region is CASRDGLAGTGELFF. The CDR3 nucleotides read TGTGCCAGCAGAGATGGACTAGCGGGTACCGGGGAGCTGTTTTTT. Based on the CDR3 plus reference TRBV2 and TRBJ2-2, the full variable domain is EPEVTQTPSHQVTQMGQEVILRCVPISNHLYFYWYRQILGQKVEFLVSFYNNEISEKSEIFDDQFSVERPDGSNFTLKIRSTKLEDSAMYFCASRDGLAGTGELFFGEGSRLTVL.

The genes are TRBV5-1 and TRBJ2-3; 9 bases agree with TRBD2. CDR1 and CDR2 from the germline V gene are SGHRS and YFSETQ. The CDR3 is made up of 16 amino acids. V was pared by 3 bases and J by 0 bases, with 5 bases of the junction left unmatched. In nucleotides, the CDR3 is TGCGCCAGCAGCTATAGACTAGCGGAGAGCACAGATACGCAGTATTTT. Protein sequence: CASSYRLAESTDTQYF.

The chain carries TRBV4-2 and TRBJ2-5; 10 nucleotides line up with TRBD2. From germline, CDR1 is LGHNA and CDR2 YNFKEQ. The CDR3 loop spans 18 amino acids. V lost 0 bases and J lost 5; bases outside the gene matches: 12. The CDR3 here is CASSQDRRAGGPWETQYF. The CDR3 bases are TGTGCCAGCAGCCAAGATCGCCGAGCGGGGGGGCCATGGGAGACCCAGTACTTC.

This clone was seen only a few times. CDR3 protein: CASSPSRGITEAFF. In nucleotides, the CDR3 is TGTGCCAGTAGTCCATCGAGGGGGATCACTGAAGCTTTCTTT. The chain recombines TRBV19 with TRBJ1-1, with D maybe TRBD1 (6 bases). The V end was cut by 5 bases, the J end by 4 bases, with 14 bases between. Germline CDR1 reads LNHDA; CDR2 reads SQIVND (reference sequence). This CDR3 spans 14 amino acids.

A few counts support this clone. This rearrangement joins TRBV9 to TRBJ2-5; D is possibly TRBD2 (5 bases). Trimming stripped 4 bases from V and 0 bases from J, with 10 bases between. CDR1 and CDR2 (germline): SGDLS, YYNGEE. The CDR3 covers 14 residues. The CDR3 sequence is CASSPSPHQETQYF. In nucleotides, the CDR3 is TGTGCCAGCAGCCCTAGCCCCCACCAAGAGACCCAGTACTTC.

A word on this clone: One end of the junction does not line up with germline, which may come from a read error. DNA for the CDR3: TGTGCCAGCAGCGTAGCGGGGGGGGCTTTTTCTTTCTCCTACAATGAGCAGTTCTTC. Translating it yields CASSVAGGAFSFSYNEQFF. This chain joins TRBV7-8 and TRBJ2-1, with TRBD2 matching 11 bases. Germline V lookup: CDR1 SGHVS, CDR2 FQNEAQ. The CDR3 covers 19 residues.

There are a few counts of this clone. The gene calls are TRBV7-2 and TRBJ2-3; D perhaps matches TRBD1 (5 bases). The CDR3 runs 14 residues. Trimming shortened V by 4 bases and J by 4 bases, and 12 bases separated the two germline ends. Germline V gives CDR1 SGHTA, CDR2 FQGNSA. This CDR3 reads CASSSREQADTQYF. CDR3 DNA: TGTGCCAGCAGCTCCAGGGAACAGGCAGATACGCAGTATTTT.